This TCR beta chain was found in a study of cytomegalovirus exposure and HLA in healthy donors. It was with 60 Vbeta and 13 Jbeta primers that the PCR ran. This table comes from immunoSEQ multiplex PCR, and its TCRdb copy is limited to in-frame clones, with some not included. The sample table includes about 43,000 clones. Notes on this clone: Its antigen is undetermined.

In nominal health when sampled, donors likely had unrecorded immune exposures nonetheless. The CDR3 contains 15 residues. Germline CDR1 and CDR2: LGHNA and YSLEER. Germline trimming cut 0 bases from V and 6 bases from J; bases unmatched to any gene: 2. Overall study results and limits: Exclusion applied to some V segments, including TRBV6-2 and TRBV6-3, as they were indistinguishable. A later look showed TCR association rates differing by HLA locus, highest for DRB1 and lowest for HLA-C.

Sample: PBMCs. The TCR sequence derives from a woman aged 25 to 39 in good health and CMV-seronegative. The chain joins TRBV4-3 to TRBJ2-1; 10 bases align to TRBD2. The CDR3 DNA sequence: TGCGCCAGCAGCCAAGAAGGGACTAGCGTCAATGAGCAGTTCTTC. This sequence encodes CASSQEGTSVNEQFF.